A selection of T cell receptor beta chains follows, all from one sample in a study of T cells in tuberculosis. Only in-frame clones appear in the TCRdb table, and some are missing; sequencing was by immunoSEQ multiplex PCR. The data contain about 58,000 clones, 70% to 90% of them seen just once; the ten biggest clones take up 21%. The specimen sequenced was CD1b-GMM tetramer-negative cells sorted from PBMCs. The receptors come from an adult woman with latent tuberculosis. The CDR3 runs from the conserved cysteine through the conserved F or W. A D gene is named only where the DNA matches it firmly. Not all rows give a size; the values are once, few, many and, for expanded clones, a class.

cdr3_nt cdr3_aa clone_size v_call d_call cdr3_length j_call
TGTGCCAGCTCAACGACAGGGAGCAGTGACACTGAAGCTTTCTTT CASSTTGSSDTEAFF once TRBV18 TRBD1 15 TRBJ1-1
TGTGCCAGCAGCAAACGGGACACTGGATACGAGCAGTACTTC CASSKRDTGYEQYF - TRBV11-1 - 14 TRBJ2-7
TGTGCCAGCAGGGTGGGGGGACCTACTAATGAGCAGTTCTTC CASRVGGPTNEQFF - TRBV27 - 14 TRBJ2-1
TGTGCCAGCAGTACCGGGACTAGCGCCCTCACAGATACGCAGTATTTT CASSTGTSALTDTQYF - TRBV2 TRBD2 16 TRBJ2-3
TGTGCCTGGAGCCCCTCTTGGCAGGAGGTTCCCTACGAGCAGTACTTC CAWSPSWQEVPYEQYF - TRBV30 - 16 TRBJ2-7
TGTGCCAGCAGTGGGACAGCGGGGAGTCAGCCCCAGCATTTT CASSGTAGSQPQHF - TRBV2 - 14 TRBJ1-5
TGTGCCAGTACAAGCCCCGACAGGGTTGGAAACACCATATATTTT CASTSPDRVGNTIYF few TRBV19 TRBD1 15 TRBJ1-3
TGTGCCAGTAGTGTACCGGGACTAGATTTTAATGAGCAGTTCTTC CASSVPGLDFNEQFF - TRBV19 TRBD2 15 TRBJ2-1
TGTGCCAGCAAACTAGCGGGGGGGCCTTACGAGACCCAGTACTTC CASKLAGGPYETQYF once TRBV6-5 TRBD2 15 TRBJ2-5
TGCGGCGTAACGACAGGTTCCTACGAGCAGTACTTC CGVTTGSYEQYF - TRBV29-1 - 12 TRBJ2-7
TGTGCCAGCAGTTACTCGACCGGACAGGTCAATGAGCAGTTCTTC CASSYSTGQVNEQFF - TRBV6-5 TRBD1 15 TRBJ2-1
TGTGCCTGGAGTACAAGGTTCACCGGGGAAAACATTCAGTACTTC CAWSTRFTGENIQYF - TRBV30 - 15 TRBJ2-4
TGCGCCAGCAGCTTGGACACCCAAGAGACCCAGTACTTC CASSLDTQETQYF once TRBV5-1 - 13 TRBJ2-5
TGTGCCAGCAGCTTAAGCGGCCGGATCTATGGCTACACCTTC CASSLSGRIYGYTF - TRBV7-9 - 14 TRBJ1-2
TGCGCCAGCAGCTTGGCAGGGTATTCACCCCTCCACTTT CASSLAGYSPLHF - TRBV5-1 - 13 TRBJ1-6
TGTGCCAGCACCGGGGAGACCCAGTACTTC CASTGETQYF once TRBV7-9 - 10 TRBJ2-5
TGCGCCAGCAGCCAAGATAATGAGGGAGGCTACGAGCAGTACTTC CASSQDNEGGYEQYF few TRBV4-3 - 15 TRBJ2-7
TGTGCCAGCAGCGTGACGTTAGCGGGATTTAACAATGAGCAGTTCTTC CASSVTLAGFNNEQFF - TRBV2 TRBD2 16 TRBJ2-1
TGCGCCAGCAGCCAGGGGACAGGAATTGAAGCTTTCTTT CASSQGTGIEAFF - TRBV4-3 TRBD1 13 TRBJ1-1
TGTGCCAGCAGCAGAGCACAGGGGGCTGAGACTAACTATGGCTACACCTTC CASSRAQGAETNYGYTF few TRBV9 TRBD1 17 TRBJ1-2
TGTGCCAGCAGCTTATTTCTGGGACAGAGCACCGGGGAGCTGTTTTTT CASSLFLGQSTGELFF - TRBV7-2 TRBD1 16 TRBJ2-2
TGTGCCAGCAGTGAAAGGGCGGGAGTACACAACGAGCAGTACTTC CASSERAGVHNEQYF few TRBV2 TRBD2 15 TRBJ2-7
TGTGCCAGCAGCTCCTCGGGGGGGGTCGGCGAGCAGTACTTC CASSSSGGVGEQYF - TRBV7-3 TRBD2 14 TRBJ2-7
TGTGCCAGCAGCTTAACGATTCAGGCGCAGCAGTACTTC CASSLTIQAQQYF few TRBV7-3 - 13 TRBJ2-7
TGTGCCAGCAGCGGGACACCCCAGGAGACCCAGTACTTC CASSGTPQETQYF - TRBV9 - 13 TRBJ2-5
TGTGCCAGCAGCCCGATTTGGGCCTACGGCGATGAGCAGTTCTTC CASSPIWAYGDEQFF few TRBV7-9 - 15 TRBJ2-1
TGTGCCAGTAGTCCCATTGGACTAGCGGGACCTCAGGAGCAGTACTTC CASSPIGLAGPQEQYF - TRBV19 TRBD2 16 TRBJ2-7
TGTGCCAGCAGTGAGAGTCAGGGTGGCAATGAGCAGTTCTTC CASSESQGGNEQFF few TRBV6-4 - 14 TRBJ2-1
TGTGCCAGCAGCTACTCAAACAGGGGGCGAGCCTATGGCTACACCTTC CASSYSNRGRAYGYTF - TRBV21-1 - 16 TRBJ1-2
TGCAGCGCATGGACAGGTACCTACGAGCAGTACTTC CSAWTGTYEQYF - TRBV29-1 TRBD1 12 TRBJ2-7
TGTGCCTGGACGTCGGGGGGCCGGACTGAAGCTTTCTTT CAWTSGGRTEAFF - TRBV30 - 13 TRBJ1-1
TGCGCCAGCAGCTTGGAACCTAGCGGGAACACCGGGGAGCTGTTTTTT CASSLEPSGNTGELFF - TRBV5-1 TRBD2 16 TRBJ2-2
TGTGCCAGCAGCCAAGCCCGCCCTTGGTCTAGCGGGGGGGTGTGGGACACAGATACGCAGTATTTT CASSQARPWSSGGVWDTDTQYF - TRBV14 TRBD2 22 TRBJ2-3
TGTGCCATCAAAGGACAGCTAACCCAAGAGACCCAGTACTTC CAIKGQLTQETQYF - TRBV10-3 - 14 TRBJ2-5
TGTGCCAGCAGTTATGGCGGATCCTACGAGCAGTACTTC CASSYGGSYEQYF - TRBV28 - 13 TRBJ2-7
TGTGCCAGCAGCTCCCCAGGTGGAAACACCATATATTTT CASSSPGGNTIYF - TRBV11-3 - 13 TRBJ1-3
TGTGCCAGCAAAAGACGAAAACAGGGGGCAGGATTAAGGGGTGAAGCTTTCTTT CASKRRKQGAGLRGEAFF - TRBV28 TRBD1 18 TRBJ1-1
TGTGCCAGCAGCCAAGGATGGCTAGCGGGGGGAATCCAAGAGACCCAGTACTTC CASSQGWLAGGIQETQYF - TRBV14 TRBD2 18 TRBJ2-5
TGTGCCAGCAGCGTAGGGCCCGTCACAGATACGCAGTATTTT CASSVGPVTDTQYF - TRBV9 - 14 TRBJ2-3
TGTGCCAGCAGCTTAGGTCTAGGGACAGGGTTTTATGGCTACACCTTC CASSLGLGTGFYGYTF - TRBV7-2 TRBD1 16 TRBJ1-2
TGTGCCTGGACGAGGGGGGGGTATTTCACTGAAGCTTTCTTT CAWTRGGYFTEAFF - TRBV30 - 14 TRBJ1-1
TGTGCCAGCAGCCCCATAGGACAGGGAACAGATACGCAGTATTTT CASSPIGQGTDTQYF - TRBV7-9 TRBD1 15 TRBJ2-3
TGTGCCAGCAGTTTGGGAGACAGGCTTTTCTCTGGAAACACCATATATTTT CASSLGDRLFSGNTIYF - TRBV28 - 17 TRBJ1-3
TGTGCCAGCAGTTTTTGGACAGATCGGGGCTATGGCTACACCTTC CASSFWTDRGYGYTF - TRBV28 - 15 TRBJ1-2